This record looks at one T cell receptor (beta chain) sequence and its context. Sample-barcoded 5' priming and a J-beta primer mix drove a second PCR of roughly 7 to 11 cycles. TCRdb itself ran the 5' RACE reads through MiXCR, one entry per CDR3 protein. The table lists around 400,000 distinct CDR3 sequences, about 49% of them singletons, with 50% to 65% in the top ten. Trimming took off 5 bases at V and 4 bases at J, with 11 bases between the two ends. In germline, CDR1 is MNHEY, CDR2 SVGAGI. This CDR3 spans 13 amino acids. This record belongs to a study of blood T cells in healthy people across ages. Extraction yielded at least 6 micrograms of total RNA per sample.

The chain is built from TRBV6-5 and TRBJ1-1, with D possibly being TRBD1 (5 bases). This sequence originates from a man in his sixties in good health. Sequenced material: blood. CDR3 bases: TGTGCCAGCAGTGACGCGGGGGGCACTGAAGCTTTCTTT. This encodes CASSDAGGTEAFF.